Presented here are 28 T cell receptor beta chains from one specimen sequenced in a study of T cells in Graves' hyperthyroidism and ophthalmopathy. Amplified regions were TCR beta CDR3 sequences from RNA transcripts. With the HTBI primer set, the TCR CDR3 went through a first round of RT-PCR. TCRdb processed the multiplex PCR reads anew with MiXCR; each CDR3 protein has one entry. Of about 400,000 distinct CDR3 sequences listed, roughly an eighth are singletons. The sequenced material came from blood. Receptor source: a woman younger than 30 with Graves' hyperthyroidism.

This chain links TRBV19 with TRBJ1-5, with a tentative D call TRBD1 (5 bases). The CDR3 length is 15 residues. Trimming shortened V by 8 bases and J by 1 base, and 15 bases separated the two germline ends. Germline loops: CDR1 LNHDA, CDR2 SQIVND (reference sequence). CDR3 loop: CASLGGRTSNQPQHF. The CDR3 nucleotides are TGTGCCAGTCTCGGGGGGAGGACCAGCAATCAGCCCCAGCATTTT.

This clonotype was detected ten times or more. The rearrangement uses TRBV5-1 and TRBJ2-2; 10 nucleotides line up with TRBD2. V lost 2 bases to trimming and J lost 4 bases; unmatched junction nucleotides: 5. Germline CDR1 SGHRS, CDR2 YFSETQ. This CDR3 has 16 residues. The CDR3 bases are TGCGCCAGCAGCTTCGGGCTAGCGGGGGCCACCGGGGAGCTGTTTTTT. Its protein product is CASSFGLAGATGELFF.

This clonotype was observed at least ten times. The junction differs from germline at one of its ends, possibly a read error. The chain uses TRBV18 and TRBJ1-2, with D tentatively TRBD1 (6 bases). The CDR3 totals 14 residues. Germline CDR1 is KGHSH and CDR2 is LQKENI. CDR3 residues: CASSPGSGDYGYTF. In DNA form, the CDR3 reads TGTGCCAGCTCACCAGGATCAGGGGACTACGGCTACACCTTC. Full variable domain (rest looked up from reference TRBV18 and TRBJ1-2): NAGVMQNPRHLVRRRGQEARLRCSPMKGHSHVYWYRQLPEEGLKFMVYLQKENIIDESGMPKERFSAEFPKEGPSILRIQQVVRGDSAAYFCASSPGSGDYGYTFGSGTRLTVV.

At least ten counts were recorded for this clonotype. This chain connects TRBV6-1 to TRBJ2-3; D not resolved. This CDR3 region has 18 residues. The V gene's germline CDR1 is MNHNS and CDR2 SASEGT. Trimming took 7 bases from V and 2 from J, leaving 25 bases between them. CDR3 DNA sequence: TGTGCCAGCACGCCCCTAAAAGAGCTGGCGCGACCCACAGATACGCAGTATTTT. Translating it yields CASTPLKELARPTDTQYF.

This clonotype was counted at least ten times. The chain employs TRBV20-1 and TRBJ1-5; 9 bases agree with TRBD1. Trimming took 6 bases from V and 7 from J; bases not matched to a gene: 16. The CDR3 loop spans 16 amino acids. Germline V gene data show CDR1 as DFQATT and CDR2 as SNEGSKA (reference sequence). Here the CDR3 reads CSARGRTGDLRQPQHF. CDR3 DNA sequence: TGCAGTGCACGGGGGCGGACAGGGGATTTAAGACAGCCCCAGCATTTT.

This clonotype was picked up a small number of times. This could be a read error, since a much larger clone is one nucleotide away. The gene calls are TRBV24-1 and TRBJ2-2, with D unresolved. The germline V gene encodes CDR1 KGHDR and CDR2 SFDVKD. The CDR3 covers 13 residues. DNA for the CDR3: TGTGCCGCCAGTGATTCAGTCACCGGGGAGCTGTTTTTT. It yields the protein CAASDSVTGELFF.

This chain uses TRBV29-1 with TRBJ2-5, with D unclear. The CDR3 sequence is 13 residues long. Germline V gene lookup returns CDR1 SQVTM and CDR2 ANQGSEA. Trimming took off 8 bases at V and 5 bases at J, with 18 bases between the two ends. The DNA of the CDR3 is TGCAGCCCCGCGAGTGAGGACGGGGAGACCCAGTACTTC. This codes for CSPASEDGETQYF.

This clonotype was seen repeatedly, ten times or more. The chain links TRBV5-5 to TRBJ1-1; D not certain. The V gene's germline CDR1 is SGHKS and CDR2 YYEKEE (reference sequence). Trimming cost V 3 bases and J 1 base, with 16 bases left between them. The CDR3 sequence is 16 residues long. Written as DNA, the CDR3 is TGTGCCAGCAGCTGGGCAAAACAGAAGAAGAACACTGAAGCTTTCTTT. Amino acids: CASSWAKQKKNTEAFF.

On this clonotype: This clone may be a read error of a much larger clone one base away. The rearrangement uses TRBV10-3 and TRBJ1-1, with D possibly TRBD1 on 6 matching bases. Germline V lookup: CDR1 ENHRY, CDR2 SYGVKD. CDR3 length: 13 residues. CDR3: CATWTEQNTEALF. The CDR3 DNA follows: TGTGCCACGTGGACAGAGCAGAACACTGAAGCTCTCTTT.

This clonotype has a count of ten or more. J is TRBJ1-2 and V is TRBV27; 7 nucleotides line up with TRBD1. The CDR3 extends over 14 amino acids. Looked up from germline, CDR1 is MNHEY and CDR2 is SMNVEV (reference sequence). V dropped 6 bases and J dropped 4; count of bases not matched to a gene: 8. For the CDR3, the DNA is TGTGCCAGCAGGCTGACAGGGTTAAGCTATGGCTACACCTTC. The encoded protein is CASRLTGLSYGYTF.

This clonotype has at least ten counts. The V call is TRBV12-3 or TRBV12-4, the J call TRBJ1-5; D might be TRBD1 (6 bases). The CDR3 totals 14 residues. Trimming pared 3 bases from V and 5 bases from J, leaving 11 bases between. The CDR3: CASSFAAGDQPQHF. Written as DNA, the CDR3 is TGTGCCAGCAGTTTTGCGGCAGGGGATCAGCCCCAGCATTTT.

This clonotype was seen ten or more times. The CDR3 spells CASSQGLRELAKNIQYF. CDR3 nucleotide sequence: TGCGCCAGCAGCCAGGGACTCAGGGAGTTAGCCAAAAACATTCAGTACTTC. This chain connects TRBV4-1 to TRBJ2-4; TRBD2 is a possible D gene (6 bases). The germline gives CDR1 MGHRA, CDR2 YSYEKL. With 3 bases removed from V and 0 bases from J, the gap between germline ends came to 15 bases. The CDR3 has 17 amino acids.

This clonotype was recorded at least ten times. The CDR3 DNA reads TGTGCCAGCAACGGGCTCACCGGGGAGCTGTTTTTT. It is translated as CASNGLTGELFF. This chain links TRBV28 with TRBJ2-2; D not certain. CDR3 size: 12 residues. Germline V gene data show CDR1 as MDHEN and CDR2 as SYDVKM. Trimming removed 7 bases at V and 4 bases at J, with 7 bases between.

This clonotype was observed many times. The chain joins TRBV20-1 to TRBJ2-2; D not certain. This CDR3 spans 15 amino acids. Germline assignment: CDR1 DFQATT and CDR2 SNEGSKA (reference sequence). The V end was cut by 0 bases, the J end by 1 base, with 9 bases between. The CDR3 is CSARDPALNTGELFF. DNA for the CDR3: TGCAGTGCTAGAGATCCCGCCCTGAACACCGGGGAGCTGTTTTTT.

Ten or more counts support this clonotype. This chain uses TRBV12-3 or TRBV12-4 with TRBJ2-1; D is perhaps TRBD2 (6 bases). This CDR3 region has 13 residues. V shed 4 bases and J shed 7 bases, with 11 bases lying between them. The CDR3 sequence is CASSSGLANEQFF. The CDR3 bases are TGTGCCAGCAGTTCGGGACTCGCAAATGAGCAGTTCTTC.

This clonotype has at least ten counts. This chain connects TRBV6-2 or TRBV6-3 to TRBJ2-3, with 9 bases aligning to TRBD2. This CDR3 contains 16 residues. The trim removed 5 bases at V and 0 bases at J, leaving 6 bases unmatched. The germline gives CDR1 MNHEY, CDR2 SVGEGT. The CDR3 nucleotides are TGTGCCAGCAGTGATGCGGGGGGGCCGAGCACAGATACGCAGTATTTT. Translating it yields CASSDAGGPSTDTQYF.

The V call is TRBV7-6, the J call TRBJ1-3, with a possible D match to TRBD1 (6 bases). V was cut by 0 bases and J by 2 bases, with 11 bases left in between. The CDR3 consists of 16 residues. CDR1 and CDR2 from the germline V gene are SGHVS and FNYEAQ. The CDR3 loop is CASSLATTGTGNTIYF. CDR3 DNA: TGTGCCAGCAGCTTAGCTACAACAGGGACTGGAAACACCATATATTTT. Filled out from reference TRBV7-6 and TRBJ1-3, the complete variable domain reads GAGVSQSPRYKVTKRGQDVALRCDPISGHVSLYWYRQALGQGPEFLTYFNYEAQQDKSGLPNDRFSAERPEGSISTLTIQRTEQRDSAMYRCASSLATTGTGNTIYFGEGSWLTVV.

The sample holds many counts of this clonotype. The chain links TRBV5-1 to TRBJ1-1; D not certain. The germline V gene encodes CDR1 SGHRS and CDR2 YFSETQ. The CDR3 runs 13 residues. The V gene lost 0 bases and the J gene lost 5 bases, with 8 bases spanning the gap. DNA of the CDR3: TGCGCCAGCAGCTTGGCTGTTAGGACTGAAGCTTTCTTT. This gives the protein CASSLAVRTEAFF. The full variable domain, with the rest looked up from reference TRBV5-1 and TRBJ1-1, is KAGVTQTPRYLIKTRGQQVTLSCSPISGHRSVSWYQQTPGQGLQFLFEYFSETQRNKGNFPGRFSGRQFSNSRSEMNVSTLELGDSALYLCASSLAVRTEAFFGQGTRLTVV.

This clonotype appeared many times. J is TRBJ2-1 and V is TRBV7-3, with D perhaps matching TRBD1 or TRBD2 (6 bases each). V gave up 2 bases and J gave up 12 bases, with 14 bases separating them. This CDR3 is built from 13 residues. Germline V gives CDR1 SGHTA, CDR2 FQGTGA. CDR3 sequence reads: CASSLDGPGAQFF. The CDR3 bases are TGTGCCAGCAGCTTAGACGGCCCGGGGGCGCAGTTCTTC.

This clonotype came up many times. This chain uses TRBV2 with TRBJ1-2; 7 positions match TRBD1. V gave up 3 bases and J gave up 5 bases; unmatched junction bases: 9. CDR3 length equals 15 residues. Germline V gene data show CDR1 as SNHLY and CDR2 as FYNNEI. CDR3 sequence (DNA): TGTGCCAGCAGTGATCTTCGGCAGGGGGTTTATGGCTACACCTTC. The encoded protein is CASSDLRQGVYGYTF.

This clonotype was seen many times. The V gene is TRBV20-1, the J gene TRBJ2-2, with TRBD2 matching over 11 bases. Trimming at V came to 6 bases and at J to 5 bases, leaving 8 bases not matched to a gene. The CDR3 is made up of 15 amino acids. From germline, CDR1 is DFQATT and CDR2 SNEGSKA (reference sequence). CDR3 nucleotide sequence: TGCAGTGCGAACCCCAGACTAGCGGGAACCGGGGAGCTGTTTTTT. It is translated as CSANPRLAGTGELFF.

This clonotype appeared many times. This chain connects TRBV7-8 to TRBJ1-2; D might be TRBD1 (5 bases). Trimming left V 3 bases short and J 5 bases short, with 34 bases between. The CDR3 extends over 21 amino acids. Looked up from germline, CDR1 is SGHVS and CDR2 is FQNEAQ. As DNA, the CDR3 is TGTGCCAGCAGCTTTCTATCGCGATGGCGGGGCCGGAGCCTTGAGGGGTATGGCTACACCTTC. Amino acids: CASSFLSRWRGRSLEGYGYTF.

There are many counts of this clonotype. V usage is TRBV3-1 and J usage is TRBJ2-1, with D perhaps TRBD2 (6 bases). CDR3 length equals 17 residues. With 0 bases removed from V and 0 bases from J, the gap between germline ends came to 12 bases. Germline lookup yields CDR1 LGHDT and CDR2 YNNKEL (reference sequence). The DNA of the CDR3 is TGTGCCAGCAGCCAAGATCCGACTAGTAGCTCCTACAATGAGCAGTTCTTC. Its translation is CASSQDPTSSSYNEQFF.

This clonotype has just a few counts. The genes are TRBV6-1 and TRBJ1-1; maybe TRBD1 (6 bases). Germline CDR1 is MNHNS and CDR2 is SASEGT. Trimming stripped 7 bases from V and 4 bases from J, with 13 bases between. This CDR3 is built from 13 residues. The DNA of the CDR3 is TGTGCCAGCACTGCAGGGGTGGGCACTGAAGCTTTCTTT. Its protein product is CASTAGVGTEAFF.

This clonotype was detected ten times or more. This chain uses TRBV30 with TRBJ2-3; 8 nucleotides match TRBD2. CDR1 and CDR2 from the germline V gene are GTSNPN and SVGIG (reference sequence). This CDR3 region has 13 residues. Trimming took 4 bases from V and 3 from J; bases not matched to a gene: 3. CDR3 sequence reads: CAWTGGDTDTQYF. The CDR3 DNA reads TGTGCCTGGACCGGGGGGGATACAGATACGCAGTATTTT.

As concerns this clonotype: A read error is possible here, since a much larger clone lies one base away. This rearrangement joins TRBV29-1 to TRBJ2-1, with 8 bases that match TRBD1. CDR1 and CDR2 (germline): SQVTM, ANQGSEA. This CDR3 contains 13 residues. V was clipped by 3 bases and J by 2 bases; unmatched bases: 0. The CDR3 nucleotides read TGCAGCGTTGACAGGGGGCCCTACAATGAGCAGTTCTTC. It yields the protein CSVDRGPYNEQFF.

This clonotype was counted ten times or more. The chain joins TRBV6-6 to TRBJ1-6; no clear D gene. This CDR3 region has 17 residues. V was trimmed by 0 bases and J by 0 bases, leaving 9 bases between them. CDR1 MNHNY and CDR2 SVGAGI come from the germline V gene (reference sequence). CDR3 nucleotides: TGTGCCAGCAGTTACTCCATAACTGACTCCTATAATTCACCCCTCCACTTT. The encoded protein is CASSYSITDSYNSPLHF.

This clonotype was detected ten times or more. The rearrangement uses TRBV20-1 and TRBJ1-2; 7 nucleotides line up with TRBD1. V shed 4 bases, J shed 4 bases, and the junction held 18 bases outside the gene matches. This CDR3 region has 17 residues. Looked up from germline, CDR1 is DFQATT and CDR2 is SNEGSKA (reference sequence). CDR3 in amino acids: CSATAGTVGSLIYGYTF. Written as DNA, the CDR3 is TGCAGTGCTACAGCCGGGACAGTCGGGTCCTTAATCTATGGCTACACCTTC.